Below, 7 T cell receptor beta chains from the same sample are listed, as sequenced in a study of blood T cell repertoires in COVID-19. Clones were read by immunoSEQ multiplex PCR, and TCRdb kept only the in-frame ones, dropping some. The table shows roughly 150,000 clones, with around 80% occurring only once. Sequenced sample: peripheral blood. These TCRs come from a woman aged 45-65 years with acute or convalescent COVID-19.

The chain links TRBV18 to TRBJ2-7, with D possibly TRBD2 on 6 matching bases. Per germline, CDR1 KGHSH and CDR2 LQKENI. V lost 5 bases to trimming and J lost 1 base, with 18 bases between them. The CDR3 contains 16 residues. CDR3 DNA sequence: TGTGCCAGCTCAGCGGGTCTGGGCAGCGGGTCCTACGAGCAGTACTTC. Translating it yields CASSAGLGSGSYEQYF.

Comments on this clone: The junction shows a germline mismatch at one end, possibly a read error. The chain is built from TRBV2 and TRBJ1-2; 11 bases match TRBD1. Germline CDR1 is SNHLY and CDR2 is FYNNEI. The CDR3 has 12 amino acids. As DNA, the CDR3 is TGCACCCAGGGACAGGGGGACCGGCCCTACACCTTC. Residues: CTQGQGDRPYTF.

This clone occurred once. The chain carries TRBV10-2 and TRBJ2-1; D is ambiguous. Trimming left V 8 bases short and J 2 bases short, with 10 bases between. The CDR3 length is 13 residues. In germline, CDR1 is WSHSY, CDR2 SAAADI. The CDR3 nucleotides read TGCGCCAGCCTAGAGAGCCCCTACAATGAGCAGTTCTTC. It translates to CASLESPYNEQFF.

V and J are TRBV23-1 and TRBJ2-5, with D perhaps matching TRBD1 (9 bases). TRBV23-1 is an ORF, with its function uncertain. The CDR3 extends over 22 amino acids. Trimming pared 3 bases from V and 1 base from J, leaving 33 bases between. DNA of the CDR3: TGCGCCAGCAGTCACTGGACAGGGGACTTCAGCGGGAGACGTCCTAGCCAAGAGACCCAGTACTTC. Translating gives CASSHWTGDFSGRRPSQETQYF.

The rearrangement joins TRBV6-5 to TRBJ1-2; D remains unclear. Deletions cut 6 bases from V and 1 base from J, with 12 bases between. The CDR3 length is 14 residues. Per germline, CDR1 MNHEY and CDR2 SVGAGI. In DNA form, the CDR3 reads TGTGCCAGCAGAGGGAGCGCCCGTAACTATGGCTACACCTTC. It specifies CASRGSARNYGYTF.

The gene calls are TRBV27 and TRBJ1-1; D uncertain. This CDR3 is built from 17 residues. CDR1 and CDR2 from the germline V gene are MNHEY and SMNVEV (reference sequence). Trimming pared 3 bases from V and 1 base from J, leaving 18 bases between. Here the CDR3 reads CASSFLPLRPRNTEAFF. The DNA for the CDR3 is TGTGCCAGCAGTTTCCTACCCCTGAGACCTAGGAACACTGAAGCTTTCTTT.

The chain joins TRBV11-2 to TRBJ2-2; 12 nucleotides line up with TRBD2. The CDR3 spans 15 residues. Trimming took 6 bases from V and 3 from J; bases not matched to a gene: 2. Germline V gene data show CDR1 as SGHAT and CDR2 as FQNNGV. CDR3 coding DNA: TGTGCCAGCAGGCGACTAGCGGGAGACACCGGGGAGCTGTTTTTT. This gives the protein CASRRLAGDTGELFF.